This T cell receptor (beta chain) is from a study of T cell responses to AZD1222 COVID-19 vaccine. Findings and limits, study-wide: Donors in the cohort were predominantly white British and more often female, and clonal diversity was possibly underestimated.

To note about this clone: Its specificity is not known.

This table comes from immunoSEQ multiplex PCR, and its TCRdb copy is limited to in-frame clones, with some not included. The table includes fewer than 100,000 clones, around nine tenths detected once. The CDR3 consists of 15 residues. V lost 5 bases and J 2 bases, leaving 14 bases between the germline ends. Germline lookup yields CDR1 KGHSH and CDR2 LQKENI. This TCR came from an adult in good health. The starting material was peripheral blood, obtained on day 0 of AZD1222 vaccination. The chain recombines TRBV18 with TRBJ2-3; D may correspond to TRBD1 or TRBD2 (5 bases each). DNA for the CDR3: TGTGCCAGCTCATCGGTGGGGGATTCCACAGATACGCAGTATTTT. Its translation is CASSSVGDSTDTQYF.